This T cell receptor beta chain is drawn from a study of cytomegalovirus exposure and HLA in healthy donors. Study conclusions and caveats: In vitro work confirmed that three CMV-associated chains recognize CMV antigens. Associated with cytomegalovirus, according to the listing, were some 180 TCR beta chains. The authors later linked a missense DCLRE1C variant to TCR beta V- and J-gene trimming.

To note about this clone: Its antigen is still unknown.

All the people who gave samples were healthy bone marrow donors. Trimming at V came to 7 bases and at J to 7 bases, leaving 8 bases not matched to a gene. CDR3 size: 14 residues. Germline assignment: CDR1 SGHTA and CDR2 FQGTGA. In the PCR, 60 Vbeta and 13 Jbeta primers were used. Sequencing was performed with immunoSEQ multiplex PCR; in TCRdb, only in-frame clones are kept and a portion is missing. The sample comprises some 150,000 clones, approximately 82% of which are singletons, and 3.3% rests with the top ten. This chain connects TRBV7-3 to TRBJ2-2, with TRBD1 matching over 8 bases. The sequenced material came from PBMCs. The origin of this receptor is a man aged 35-49 years in good health and CMV-seronegative. The CDR3 loop reads CASTDRQGFGELFF. The CDR3 DNA reads TGTGCCAGCACCGACCGACAGGGGTTCGGGGAGCTGTTTTTT.